This T cell receptor beta chain appears in the sequencing data of a study of a mutant IDH1 vaccine in newly diagnosed glioma (dated by TCRdb to about 2021). Regarding the research as a whole: Of the 30 or so patients who were treated, approximately 62% were male and approximately 40% were female, and the mean age was about 40 years. For exploratory analyses, longitudinal TCRB deep sequencing was carried out in 25 treated patients wherever samples were available. Peripheral blood was collected at six visits: V03 (baseline), V05, V07, V10, V12 and V13. Prior to enrollment, standard therapy consisting of radiotherapy alone, temozolomide alone, or radiochemotherapy with temozolomide had been administered to patients, with the combination being received by most patients. What the research found in general, with its limitations: Changes in the top peripheral T cell clonotypes picked up by TCRB sequencing did not appear to be linked to pseudoprogression. PBMC samples for TCRB deep sequencing were selected based on availability. It was noted by the authors that analyses of patient blood samples could not be reproduced owing to sample limitations. Vaccine-induced immune responses across multiple MHC alleles were detected in approximately 94% of patients.

As encoded in the germline V gene, CDR1 is SQVTM while CDR2 is ANQGSEA. Taken from cysteine to phenylalanine, the CDR3 has 13 residues. Here the CDR3 DNA is all that survives: 39 bases in frame from base 1. V was cut back by 4 bases and J by 3 bases, leaving a gap of 9 bases between them. Worth noting for this clone: Its antigen specificity is not known. It has no much larger one-base neighbor in the sample; base qualities were not kept.

The receptor library was made with the immunoSEQ multiplex PCR assay. The hsTCRB Kit was used according to the manufacturer's protocol to amplify rearranged TCR beta chain sequences. TCRB libraries were sequenced on an Illumina MiSeq. Per the source publication's procedure: Demultiplexing, trimming and gene mapping were performed with the kit vendor's proprietary platform. TCRdb limited this immuneACCESS table to in-frame rearrangements with V and J called. A share of clones is missing; checked studies link under half to unresolved V genes, and the rest is unexplained. D and trimming were read from the DNA, whereas the V and J calls and clone size are those reported in that table. This sample holds tens of thousands of clones; roughly 80% were observed only once. Together, the top ten hold around 7% of the sample. The time point label corresponds to: baseline, week 1 (first vaccination visit). The meaning of the sample's treatment or condition label: pre-vaccination baseline after standard-of-care therapy. Newly diagnosed WHO grade 3 or 4 IDH1-mutant astrocytomas showing loss of nuclear ATRX were present in the donors. The samples were drawn from NOA16, a multicentre, single-arm, open-label phase I trial in Germany that tested a mutant IDH1 peptide vaccine in humans for the first time. Blood drawn at visit V03 was used as the baseline sample for immunogenicity testing. Genomic DNA for TCRB sequencing was isolated from EDTA blood with the DNeasy Blood and Tissue Kit.

The TCR comes from a woman in her 50s with glioma. The V gene is TRBV29-1 and the J gene is TRBJ1-4, with the identity of the D gene unclear. The sample here was PBMCs, taken from a glioma patient treated with radiotherapy, temozolomide or both. The sequence in DNA is TGCAGCGTTGGAGAAGGTGCTAATGAAAAACTGTTTTTT. Translation gives CSVGEGANEKLFF.